This T cell receptor beta chain was recovered during a study of STAT5B mutations in CD4+ large granular lymphocyte leukemia. Notes on this clone: What it binds is unknown.

Findings and caveats of the study: TRBV06-family usage was enriched in top patient clones (8/27) versus controls (2/35).

V trimming: 1 base; J trimming: 10 bases; junction bases outside the gene matches: 11. The germline CDR1 and CDR2 sequences are LNHNV and YYDKDF (reference sequence). CDR3 length: 17 residues. The table came from immunoSEQ multiplex PCR; TCRdb's copy has only in-frame clones and leaves some out. The data hold nearly 35,000 clones, with about 70% observed a single time. The source is a human donor in good health. The genes are TRBV15 and TRBJ1-6; the match to TRBD1 covers 9 bases. Source material: CD4+ T cells from blood buffy coats. For the CDR3, the DNA is TGTGCCACCAGCAGAGTCCATTCCGGGACAGGGTCCTCACCCCTCCACTTT. It codes for CATSRVHSGTGSSPLHF.